This entry features one TCR beta chain sequence. Isolated RNA was reverse transcribed into cDNA used as the sequencing template. Method: immunoSEQ multiplex PCR; TCRdb's copy keeps in-frame clones and lacks some. The repertoire holds around 150,000 clones, roughly four fifths seen once, with around 25% in the top ten. These data originate in a study of CD8+ T cells in alopecia areata. As for the study in general: Treated patients swallowed 5 to 10 mg of oral tofacitinib twice daily.

Regarding treatment: oral pan-JAK inhibitor, 5-10 mg twice daily. Patients with alopecia areata provided lesional scalp punch biopsies as well as peripheral blood. PBMCs, the starting material, were the source of sorted CD4+ and CD8+ T cells. The germline CDR1 and CDR2 sequences are SGHDT and YYEEEE. The CDR3 is 15 residues long. Between the trimmed V and J ends, which lost 1 base and 10 bases, there was a span of 20 bases. The chain is built from TRBV5-6 and TRBJ1-1, with D maybe TRBD1 (6 bases). The receptor's source is a human donor with alopecia areata. Material: CD8+ T cells sorted from blood, obtained at week 4, from a patient treated with tofacitinib. CDR3 residues: CASSLSLQGINSAFF. The CDR3 nucleotides read TGTGCCAGCAGCTTGAGTTTACAGGGCATCAATTCAGCTTTCTTT.